This T cell receptor (beta chain) originates from a study of control samples from healthy donors and cancer patients. The V end was cut by 4 bases, the J end by 4 bases, with 13 bases between. The CDR3 contains 14 residues. CDR1 and CDR2 (germline): LNHDA, SQIVND (reference sequence). Repertoires were generated with immunoSEQ multiplex PCR, while TCRdb's copy carries only in-frame clones and drops some. Of about 98,000 clones in the sample, 75% to 85% were seen once. Sequences were obtained from blood. J is TRBJ2-5 and V is TRBV19; perhaps D is TRBD1 or TRBD2 (5 bases each). The origin of this receptor is a woman aged 25 to 39 in good health. CDR3 nucleotides: TGTGCCAGTAGTACTCTGGGGGTGGGAGAGACCCAGTACTTC. This sequence encodes CASSTLGVGETQYF.